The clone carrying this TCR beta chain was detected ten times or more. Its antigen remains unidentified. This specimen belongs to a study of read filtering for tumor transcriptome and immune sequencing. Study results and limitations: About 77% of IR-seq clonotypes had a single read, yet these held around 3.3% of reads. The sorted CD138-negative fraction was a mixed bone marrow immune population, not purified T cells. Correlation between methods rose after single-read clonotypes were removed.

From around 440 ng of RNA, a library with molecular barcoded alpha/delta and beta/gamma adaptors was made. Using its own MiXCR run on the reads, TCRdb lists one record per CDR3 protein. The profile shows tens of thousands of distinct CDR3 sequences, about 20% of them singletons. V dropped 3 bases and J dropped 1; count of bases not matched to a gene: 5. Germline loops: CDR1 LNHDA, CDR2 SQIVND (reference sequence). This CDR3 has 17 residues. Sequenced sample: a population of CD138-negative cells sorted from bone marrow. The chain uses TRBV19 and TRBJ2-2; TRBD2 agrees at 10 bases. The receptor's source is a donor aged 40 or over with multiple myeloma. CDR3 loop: CASSMTGLAMNTGELFF. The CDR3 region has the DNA TGTGCCAGTAGTATGACGGGACTAGCGATGAACACCGGGGAGCTGTTTTTT.